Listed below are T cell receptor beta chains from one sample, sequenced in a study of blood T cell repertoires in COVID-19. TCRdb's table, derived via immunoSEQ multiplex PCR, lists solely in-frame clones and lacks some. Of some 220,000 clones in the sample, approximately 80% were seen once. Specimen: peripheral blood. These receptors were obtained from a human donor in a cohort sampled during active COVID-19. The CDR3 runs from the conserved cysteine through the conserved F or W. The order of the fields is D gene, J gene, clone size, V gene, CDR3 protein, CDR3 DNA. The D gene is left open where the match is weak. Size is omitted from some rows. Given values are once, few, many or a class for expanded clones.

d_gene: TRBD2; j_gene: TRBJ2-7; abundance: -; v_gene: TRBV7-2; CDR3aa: CVSSLELAGGYEQYF; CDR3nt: TGTGTCAGCAGCTTAGAACTAGCGGGGGGCTACGAGCAGTACTTC
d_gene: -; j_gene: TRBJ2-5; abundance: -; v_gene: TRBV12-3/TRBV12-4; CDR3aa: CASSENPGTQYF; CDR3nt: TGTGCCAGCAGCGAGAATCCTGGGACCCAGTACTTC
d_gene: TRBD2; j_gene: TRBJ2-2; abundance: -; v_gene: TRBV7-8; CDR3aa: CASKGGRGPPGELFF; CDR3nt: TGTGCCAGCAAAGGCGGGAGGGGCCCCCCCGGGGAGCTGTTTTTT
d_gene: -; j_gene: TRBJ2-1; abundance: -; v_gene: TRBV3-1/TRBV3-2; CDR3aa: CASSQGFGAGEQFF; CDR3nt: TGTGCCAGCAGCCAAGGATTTGGTGCGGGGGAGCAGTTCTTC
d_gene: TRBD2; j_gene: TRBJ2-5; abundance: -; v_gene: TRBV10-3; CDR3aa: CAISARVTGGETQYF; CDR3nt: TGTGCCATCAGTGCGAGGGTCACGGGGGGGGAGACCCAGTACTTC
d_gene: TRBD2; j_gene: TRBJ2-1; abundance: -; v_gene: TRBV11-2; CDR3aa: CASSFATSGQQFF; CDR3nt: TGTGCCAGCAGCTTCGCTACTAGCGGACAGCAGTTCTTC
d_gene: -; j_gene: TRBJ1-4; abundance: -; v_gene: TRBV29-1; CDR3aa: CSVASTPNSEKLFF; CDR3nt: TGCAGCGTTGCATCAACCCCCAATAGCGAAAAACTGTTTTTT
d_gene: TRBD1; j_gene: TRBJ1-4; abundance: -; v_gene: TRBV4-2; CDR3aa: CASSQDGTVNEKLFF; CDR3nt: TGTGCCAGCAGCCAAGATGGGACAGTTAATGAAAAACTGTTTTTT
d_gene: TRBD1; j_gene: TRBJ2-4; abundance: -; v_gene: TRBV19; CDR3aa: CASRKVRQGGNIQYF; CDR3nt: TGTGCCAGTAGAAAGGTCAGACAGGGGGGAAACATTCAGTACTTC
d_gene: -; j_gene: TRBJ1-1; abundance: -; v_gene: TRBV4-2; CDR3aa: CASSQAAGERVGAFF; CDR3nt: TGTGCCAGCAGCCAAGCGGCAGGGGAGAGAGTTGGAGCTTTCTTT
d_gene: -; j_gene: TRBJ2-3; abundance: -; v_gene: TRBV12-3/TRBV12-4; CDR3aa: CASSQYYGDTQYF; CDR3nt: TGTGCCAGCAGCCAGTACTATGGTGATACGCAGTATTTT
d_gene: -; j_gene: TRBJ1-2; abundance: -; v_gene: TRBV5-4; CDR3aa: CASSLGRENGYTF; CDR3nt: TGTGCCAGCAGCTTGGGGAGGGAAAATGGCTACACCTTC
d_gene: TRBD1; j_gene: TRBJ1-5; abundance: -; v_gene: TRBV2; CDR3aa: CASTPTGFEPQHF; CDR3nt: TGTGCCAGCACTCCGACAGGGTTTGAGCCCCAGCATTTT
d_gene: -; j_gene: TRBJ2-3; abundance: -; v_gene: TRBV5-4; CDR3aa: CASSLGGIGADTQYF; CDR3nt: TGTGCCAGCAGCTTAGGAGGGATTGGGGCAGATACGCAGTATTTT
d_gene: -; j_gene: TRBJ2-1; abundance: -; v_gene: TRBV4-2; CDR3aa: CASSPRESYNEQFF; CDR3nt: TGTGCCAGCAGCCCACGGGAGTCCTACAATGAGCAGTTCTTC
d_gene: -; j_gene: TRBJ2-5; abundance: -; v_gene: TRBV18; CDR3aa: CASSWEQETQYF; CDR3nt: TGTGCCAGCTCGTGGGAGCAAGAGACCCAGTACTTC
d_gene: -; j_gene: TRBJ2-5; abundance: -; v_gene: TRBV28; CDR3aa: CASTSGQYQETQYF; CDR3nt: TGTGCCAGCACCTCAGGACAGTACCAAGAGACCCAGTACTTC
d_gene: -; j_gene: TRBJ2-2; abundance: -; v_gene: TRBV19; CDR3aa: CASSTRGGTGELFF; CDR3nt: TGTGCCAGTAGTACAAGAGGAGGGACCGGGGAGCTGTTTTTT
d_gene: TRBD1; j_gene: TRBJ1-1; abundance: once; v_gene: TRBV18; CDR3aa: CASSPNRGDEAFF; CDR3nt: TGTGCCAGCTCACCAAACAGGGGGGATGAAGCTTTCTTT
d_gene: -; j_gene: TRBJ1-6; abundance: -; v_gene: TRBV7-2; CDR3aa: CASSPWSRDNSPLHF; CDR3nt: TGTGCCAGCAGCCCCTGGAGCAGAGATAATTCACCCCTCCACTTT
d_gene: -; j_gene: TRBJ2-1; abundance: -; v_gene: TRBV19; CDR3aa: CASSILVRQRAGPYNEQFF; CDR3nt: TGTGCCAGTAGTATTTTAGTAAGGCAGCGGGCGGGACCCTACAATGAGCAGTTCTTC
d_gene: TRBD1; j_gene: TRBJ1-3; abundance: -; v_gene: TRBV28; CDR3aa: CASSDLPGQGVDTIYF; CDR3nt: TGTGCCAGCAGTGACCTACCGGGACAGGGGGTGGACACCATATATTTT
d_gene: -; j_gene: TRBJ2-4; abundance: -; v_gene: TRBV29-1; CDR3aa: CSVESGEAKNIQYF; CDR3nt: TGCAGCGTTGAATCAGGGGAAGCCAAAAACATTCAGTACTTC
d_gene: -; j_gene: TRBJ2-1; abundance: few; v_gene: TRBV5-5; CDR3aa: CASSGWSLGEQFF; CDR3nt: TGTGCCAGCAGCGGGTGGAGCTTAGGTGAGCAGTTCTTC
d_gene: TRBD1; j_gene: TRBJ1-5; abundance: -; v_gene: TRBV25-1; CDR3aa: CAGGGTGDQPQHF; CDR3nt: TGTGCCGGAGGGGGGACAGGGGATCAGCCCCAGCATTTT
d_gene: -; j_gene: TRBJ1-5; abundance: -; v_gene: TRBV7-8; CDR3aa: CASSLDTLSRPQHF; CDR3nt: TGTGCCAGCAGCTTAGACACCCTCTCACGGCCCCAGCATTTT
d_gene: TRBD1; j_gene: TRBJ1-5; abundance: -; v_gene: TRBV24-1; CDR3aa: CATMGTGNDQPQHF; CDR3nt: TGTGCCACCATGGGGACAGGGAATGATCAGCCCCAGCATTTT
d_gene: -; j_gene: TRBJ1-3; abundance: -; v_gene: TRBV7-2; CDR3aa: CASSLGHLAAGNTIYF; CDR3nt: TGTGCCAGCAGCTTGGGACATTTGGCTGCTGGAAACACCATATATTTT
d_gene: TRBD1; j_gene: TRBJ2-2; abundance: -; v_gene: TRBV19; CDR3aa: CASAYRGNTGELFF; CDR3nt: TGTGCCAGCGCCTACAGGGGGAACACCGGGGAGCTGTTTTTT
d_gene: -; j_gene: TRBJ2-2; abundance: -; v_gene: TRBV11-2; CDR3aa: CASSFESRAWGELFF; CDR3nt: TGTGCCAGCAGCTTCGAGTCTCGAGCCTGGGGGGAGCTGTTTTTT
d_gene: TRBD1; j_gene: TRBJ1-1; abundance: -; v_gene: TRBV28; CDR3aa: CATRTGNTEAFF; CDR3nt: TGTGCCACCAGGACAGGGAACACTGAAGCTTTCTTT
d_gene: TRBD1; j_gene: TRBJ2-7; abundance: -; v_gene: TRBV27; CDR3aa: CASRRDRGSEQYF; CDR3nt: TGTGCCAGCAGGCGGGACAGGGGGTCCGAGCAGTACTTC
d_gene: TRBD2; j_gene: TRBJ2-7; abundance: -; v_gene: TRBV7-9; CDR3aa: CASSPGASSGGEQYF; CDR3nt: TGTGCCAGCAGCCCGGGTGCGTCCTCGGGGGGCGAGCAGTACTTC
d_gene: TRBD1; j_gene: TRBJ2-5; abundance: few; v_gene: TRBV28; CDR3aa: CASSPPTGGIIKTQYF; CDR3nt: TGTGCCAGCAGTCCACCGACAGGGGGAATCATAAAGACCCAGTACTTC
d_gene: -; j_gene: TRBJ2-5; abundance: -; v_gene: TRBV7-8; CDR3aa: CASSLGQQETQYF; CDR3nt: TGTGCCAGCAGCTTAGGACAGCAAGAGACCCAGTACTTC
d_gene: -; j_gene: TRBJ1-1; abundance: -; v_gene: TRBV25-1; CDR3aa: CASSDWVRGKMNTEAFF; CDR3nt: TGTGCCAGCAGTGATTGGGTCAGGGGTAAAATGAACACTGAAGCTTTCTTT
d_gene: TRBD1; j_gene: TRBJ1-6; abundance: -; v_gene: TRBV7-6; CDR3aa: CASSFLDRESSYNSPLHF; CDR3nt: TGTGCCAGCAGCTTCTTGGACAGGGAGAGCTCCTATAATTCACCCCTCCACTTT
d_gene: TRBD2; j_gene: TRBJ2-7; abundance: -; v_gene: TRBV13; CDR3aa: CASSLAGGNYEQYF; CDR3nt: TGTGCCAGCAGCTTAGCGGGAGGGAACTACGAGCAGTACTTC
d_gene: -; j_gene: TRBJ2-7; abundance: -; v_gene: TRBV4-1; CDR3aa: CASSQEPGSSYEQYF; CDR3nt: TGCGCCAGCAGCCAAGAACCGGGTAGCTCCTACGAGCAGTACTTC
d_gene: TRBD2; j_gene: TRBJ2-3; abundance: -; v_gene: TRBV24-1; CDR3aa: CATSGAGVPTDTQYF; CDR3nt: TGTGCCACCAGTGGGGCGGGAGTCCCCACAGATACGCAGTATTTT
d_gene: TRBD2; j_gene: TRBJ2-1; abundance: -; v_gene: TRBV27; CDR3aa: CASSLDTSGAYNEQFF; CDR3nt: TGTGCCAGCAGCTTAGATACTAGCGGGGCTTACAATGAGCAGTTCTTC
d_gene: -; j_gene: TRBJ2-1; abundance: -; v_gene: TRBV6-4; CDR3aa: CASSPRRGALYNEQFF; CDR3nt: TGTGCCAGCAGTCCTAGACGGGGGGCACTCTACAATGAGCAGTTCTTC
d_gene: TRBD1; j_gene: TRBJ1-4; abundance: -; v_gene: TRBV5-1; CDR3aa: CASSLWTGERTNEKLFF; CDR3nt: TGCGCCAGCAGCTTGTGGACAGGGGAGAGAACTAATGAAAAACTGTTTTTT
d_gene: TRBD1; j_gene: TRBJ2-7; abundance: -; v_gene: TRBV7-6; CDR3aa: CASSLKGGQGALYEQYF; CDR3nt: TGTGCCAGCAGCTTAAAGGGGGGACAGGGGGCCCTCTACGAGCAGTACTTC
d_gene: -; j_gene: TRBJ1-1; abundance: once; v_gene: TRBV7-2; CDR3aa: CASSLGRSAEAFF; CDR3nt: TGTGCCAGCAGCTTAGGGAGGTCCGCTGAAGCTTTCTTT
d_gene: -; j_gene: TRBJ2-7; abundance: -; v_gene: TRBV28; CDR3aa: CASSSHGAYEQYF; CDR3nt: TGTGCCAGCAGTTCCCACGGGGCCTACGAGCAGTACTTC
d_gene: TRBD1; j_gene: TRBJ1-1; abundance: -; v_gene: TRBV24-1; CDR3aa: CATSDSRGMTEAFF; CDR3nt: TGTGCCACCAGTGATTCCAGGGGGATGACTGAAGCTTTCTTT
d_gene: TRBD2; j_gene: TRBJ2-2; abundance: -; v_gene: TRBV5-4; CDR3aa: CASSLGGSGAGELFF; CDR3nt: TGTGCCAGCAGCTTGGGTGGGAGCGGGGCCGGGGAGCTGTTTTTT
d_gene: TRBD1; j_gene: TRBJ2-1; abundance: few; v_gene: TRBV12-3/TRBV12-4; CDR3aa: CASRQGVGEQFF; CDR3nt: TGTGCCAGCAGGCAGGGGGTTGGTGAGCAGTTCTTC
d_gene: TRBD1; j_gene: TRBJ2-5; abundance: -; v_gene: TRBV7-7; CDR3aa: CASSLEDRGLETQYF; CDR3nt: TGTGCTAGCAGCTTAGAAGACAGGGGGCTAGAGACCCAGTACTTC
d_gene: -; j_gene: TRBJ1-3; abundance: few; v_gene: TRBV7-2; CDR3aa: CASSAGPPGTGNTIYF; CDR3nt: TGTGCCAGCAGCGCGGGGCCCCCAGGGACTGGAAACACCATATATTTT
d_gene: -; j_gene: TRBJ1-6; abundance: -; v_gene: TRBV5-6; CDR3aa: CASSLRGSQGSSPLHF; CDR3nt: TGTGCCAGCAGCTTGCGAGGGTCGCAGGGGAGTTCACCCCTCCACTTT
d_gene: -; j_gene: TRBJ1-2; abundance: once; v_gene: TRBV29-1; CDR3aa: CSVESRGGGYGYTF; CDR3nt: TGCAGCGTTGAATCTAGGGGGGGTGGCTATGGCTACACCTTC
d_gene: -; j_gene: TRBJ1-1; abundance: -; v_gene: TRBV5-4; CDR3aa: CASGDTGAGTEAFF; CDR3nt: TGTGCCAGCGGAGACACAGGAGCGGGTACTGAAGCTTTCTTT
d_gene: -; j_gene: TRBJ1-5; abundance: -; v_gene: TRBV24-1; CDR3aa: CASRDMSIISNQPQHF; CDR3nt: TGTGCCAGCAGGGACATGTCGATCATTAGCAATCAGCCCCAGCATTTT